This T cell receptor (beta chain) was documented in a study of T cells in Graves' hyperthyroidism and ophthalmopathy. Findings and limits, study-wide: Most expanded thyroid clonotypes above 0.001 also appeared in blood.

In this sample, this clonotype turned up many times. Its matching antigen is unknown. Orbital computed tomography and thyroid ultrasound, together with serum TRAb and thyroxine and clinical symptoms, were used for diagnoses. Trimming stripped 6 bases from V and 1 base from J, with 15 bases between. This CDR3 has 15 residues. It was RNA transcripts that yielded the amplified TCR beta CDR3 regions. First-round RT-PCR targeting the TCR CDR3 was performed with the HTBI primer set. TCRdb passed the multiplex PCR reads through MiXCR, listing each CDR3 protein once. The sample includes hundreds of thousands of distinct CDR3 sequences, around 22% of them seen just once.

This clonotype was sampled from a young woman with Graves' ophthalmopathy. The chain recombines TRBV12-3 or TRBV12-4 with TRBJ2-5, with D possibly being TRBD2 (6 bases). Material: blood. This CDR3 is CASRLTTGSQETQYF. The DNA of the CDR3 is TGTGCCAGCAGGCTCACTACCGGGAGCCAAGAGACCCAGTACTTC.